This TCR beta chain was retrieved from a study of tumor-infiltrating lymphocytes in oesophageal squamous cell carcinoma (dated by TCRdb to about 2016). Concerning this clonotype itself: Which antigen it targets is not known. Per-base quality was not reported, and no clone a single base away is much larger than it.

The library was prepared using PCR. Data came from an Illumina HiSeq 1500. TCRdb applied fastp at Q25 and MiXCR to the public reads, then kept only in-frame beta chains. Each CDR3 protein gets just one entry, which takes the most common genes and DNA from the rows behind it. Here the sample has about 15,000 distinct CDR3 sequences; approximately 50% occur a single time. 16% of the sample belongs to the ten largest clones. The sequence derives from a male donor with esophageal squamous cell carcinoma. Specimen: esophageal tumor tissue.

The nucleotides read TGTGCCAGCAGCGCCGACAAAACCGAAGCTTTCTTT. Translated, this is CASSADKTEAFF. The chain is encoded by TRBV7-3 joined to TRBJ1-1, with no D gene named confidently. The trim is 5 bases for V and 8 bases for J, with a gap of 12 bases between the germline ends. The CDR3 holds 12 amino acids from the cysteine to the phenylalanine. This entry keeps only the CDR3 DNA: 36 bases, framed from base 1. CDR1 and CDR2 (SGHTA, FQGTGA) derive from the germline V gene.